The present entry profiles one T cell receptor beta chain with its context. Its antigen is still unknown. Base quality data are lacking; no much larger clone is found one base away. Donors formed part of the validation cohort, which comprised 120 subjects and was distinct from the first cohort of 550 to 850 subjects. This entry is derived from a study of cytomegalovirus exposure and HLA in healthy donors (dated by TCRdb to the late 2010s). Study-level background: A later analysis indicated that the 130 or so validation repertoires were generated on the platform also employed for the 670 or so repertoires of the first cohort. The study aimed to test whether signatures of past pathogen exposure could be identified by cataloging public T cell receptors. Besides the first cohort of 500 to 700 subjects, a separate validation cohort made up of over 100 different subjects was used. To predict cytomegalovirus infection status, the study brought together high-throughput TCR immunosequencing, statistical association of individual TCRs with disease status, and machine learning.

The investigation overall reported the following: A later analysis lacked HLA typing for the validation cohort, so it scored co-occurrence in that cohort across all 110 or so repertoires. A later analysis found that TCRs clustered in the first cohort also tended to co-occur in the roughly 120 validation repertoires, with about 94% of cluster scores above 0. A few of the identified cytomegalovirus-associated TCR beta chains were confirmed in vitro to be specific for cytomegalovirus antigens. Most TCR sequences were observed very rarely across donors, whereas some public TCRs were present in many individuals. In the study, 150 to 200 TCR beta chains were listed as associated with cytomegalovirus. In both the original and validation cohorts, the classifier was reported to diagnose cytomegalovirus status with high specificity and sensitivity. The authors suggested that the approach could potentially be generalized to other disease states and immunological phenotypes.

Libraries were prepared through the immunoSEQ multiplex PCR assay. The source study handled its data this way. A statistical classification framework was built to diagnose cytomegalovirus status from the catalog of TCR beta chain sequences. TCRdb took over this immuneACCESS table, retaining in-frame rearrangements with V and J assigned. Such tables are incomplete; in checked studies, under half of the missing clones stem from an unresolved V gene, and the remainder is unexplained. That table supplies the V and J calls and clone size; D and trimming were determined from the DNA. This sample gives 240,000 or so clones in total; around 88% of them show up just once. 1.2% of the sample is taken by the ten largest. Germline trimming: 2 bases from V, 0 bases from J; junction bases outside gene matches: 14. Sequences SGHNT (CDR1) and YYREEE (CDR2) are obtained from the germline V gene (reference sequence). Including cysteine and phenylalanine, the CDR3 has 20 amino acids. Just the 60-base CDR3 DNA is kept, in frame starting at base 1.

This sequence was found in a woman in her 30s in good health and CMV-seropositive. Sequencing was done on a sample of PBMCs. The chain is made from TRBV5-4 and TRBJ2-7, with 13 junctional bases fitting TRBD2. The CDR3 region has the sequence CASSFPQLAGGPASSYEQYF. In nucleotide form, the sequence is TGTGCCAGCAGCTTCCCCCAACTAGCGGGAGGGCCTGCATCCTCCTACGAGCAGTACTTC.